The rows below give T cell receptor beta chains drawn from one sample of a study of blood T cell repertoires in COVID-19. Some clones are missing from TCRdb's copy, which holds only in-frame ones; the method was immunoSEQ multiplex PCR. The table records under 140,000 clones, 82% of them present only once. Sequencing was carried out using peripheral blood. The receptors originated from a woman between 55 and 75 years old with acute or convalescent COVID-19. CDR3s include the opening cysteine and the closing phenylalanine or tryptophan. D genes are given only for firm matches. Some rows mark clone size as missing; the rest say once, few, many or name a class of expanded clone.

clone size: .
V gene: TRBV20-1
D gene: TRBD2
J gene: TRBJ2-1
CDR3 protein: CSASSPSGASNEQFF
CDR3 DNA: TGCAGTGCTAGTAGCCCTAGCGGGGCATCGAATGAGCAGTTCTTC

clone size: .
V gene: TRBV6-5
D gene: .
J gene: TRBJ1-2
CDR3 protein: CASGQRSGYTF
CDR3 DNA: TGTGCCAGCGGACAAAGGAGCGGCTACACCTTC

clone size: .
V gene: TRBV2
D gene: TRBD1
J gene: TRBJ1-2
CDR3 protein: CASRPVGNRGNYGYTF
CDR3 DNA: TGTGCCAGCAGGCCCGTGGGGAACAGGGGAAACTATGGCTACACCTTC

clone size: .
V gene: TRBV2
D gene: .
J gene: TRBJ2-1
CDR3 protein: CASGQTGEQFF
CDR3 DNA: TGTGCCAGCGGCCAGACAGGAGAGCAGTTCTTC

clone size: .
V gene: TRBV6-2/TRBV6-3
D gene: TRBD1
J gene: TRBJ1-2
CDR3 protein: CASSLGQSDYGYTF
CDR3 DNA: TGTGCCAGCAGTCTGGGACAGTCGGACTATGGCTACACCTTC

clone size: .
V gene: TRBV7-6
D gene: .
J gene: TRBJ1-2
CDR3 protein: CANKRGDGYTF
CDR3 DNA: TGTGCCAACAAGCGGGGGGATGGCTACACCTTC

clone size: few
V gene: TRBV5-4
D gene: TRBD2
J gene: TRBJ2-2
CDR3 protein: CASSLPSGGAVGELFF
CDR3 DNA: TGTGCCAGCAGCTTACCAAGCGGGGGGGCGGTCGGGGAGCTGTTTTTT

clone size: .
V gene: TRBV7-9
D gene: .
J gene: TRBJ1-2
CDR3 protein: CASSLVLRGLLGYTF
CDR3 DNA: TGTGCCAGCAGCTTAGTCCTTAGGGGACTCCTTGGCTACACCTTC

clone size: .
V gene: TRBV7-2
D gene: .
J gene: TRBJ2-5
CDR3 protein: CASSPLGGAETQYF
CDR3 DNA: TGTGCCAGCAGCCCCTTGGGGGGGGCAGAGACCCAGTACTTC

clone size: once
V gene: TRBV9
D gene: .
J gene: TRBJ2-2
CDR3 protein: CASSRTASNTGELFF
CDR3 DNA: TGTGCCAGCAGCCGGACAGCATCGAACACCGGGGAGCTGTTTTTT

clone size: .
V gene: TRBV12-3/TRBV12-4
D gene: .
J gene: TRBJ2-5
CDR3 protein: CASSLASQETQYF
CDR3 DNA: TGTGCCAGCAGTTTGGCTAGCCAAGAGACCCAGTACTTC

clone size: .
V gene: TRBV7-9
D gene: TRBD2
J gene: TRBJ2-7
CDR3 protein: CASSFESGGHQTYEQYF
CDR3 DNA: TGTGCCAGCAGCTTCGAAAGCGGGGGACACCAAACCTACGAGCAGTACTTC

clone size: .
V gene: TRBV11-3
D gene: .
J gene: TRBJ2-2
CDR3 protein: CASSGEGELFF
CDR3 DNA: TGTGCCAGCAGCGGTGAGGGGGAGCTGTTTTTT

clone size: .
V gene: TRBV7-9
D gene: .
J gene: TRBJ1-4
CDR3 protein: CAGDYGVGEKLFF
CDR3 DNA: TGTGCCGGTGACTACGGGGTGGGTGAAAAACTGTTTTTT

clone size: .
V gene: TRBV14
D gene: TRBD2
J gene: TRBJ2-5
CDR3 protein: CASSLVAGGRETQYF
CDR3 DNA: TGTGCCAGCAGCCTCGTAGCGGGGGGTAGAGAGACCCAGTACTTC

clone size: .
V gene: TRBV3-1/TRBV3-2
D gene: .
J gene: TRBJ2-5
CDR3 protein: CASSQGPGGGETQYF
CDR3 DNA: TGTGCCAGCAGCCAAGGGCCAGGAGGAGGAGAGACCCAGTACTTC

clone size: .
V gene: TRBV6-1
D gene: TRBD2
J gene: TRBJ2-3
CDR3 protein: CASSEASGGGSDTQYF
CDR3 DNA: TGTGCCAGCAGTGAAGCGAGCGGGGGAGGGTCAGATACGCAGTATTTT

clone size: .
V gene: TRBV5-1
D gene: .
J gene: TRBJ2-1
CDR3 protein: CASSLLAGEVEQFF
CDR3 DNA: TGCGCCAGCAGCTTGTTGGCCGGGGAGGTTGAGCAGTTCTTC

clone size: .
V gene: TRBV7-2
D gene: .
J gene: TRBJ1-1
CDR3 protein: CASSLLATEAFF
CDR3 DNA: TGTGCCAGCAGCTTATTGGCCACTGAAGCTTTCTTT

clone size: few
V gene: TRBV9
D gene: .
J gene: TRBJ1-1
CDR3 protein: CASSVEQANTEAFF
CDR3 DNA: TGTGCCAGCAGCGTCGAACAGGCGAACACTGAAGCTTTCTTT

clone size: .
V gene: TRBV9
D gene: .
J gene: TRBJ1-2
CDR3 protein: CASSVAGLGSGYTF
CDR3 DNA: TGTGCCAGCAGCGTAGCAGGGCTTGGGTCTGGCTACACCTTC

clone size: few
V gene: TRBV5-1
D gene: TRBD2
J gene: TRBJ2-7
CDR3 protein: CASSSRTSLSEQYF
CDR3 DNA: TGCGCCAGCAGTTCGCGGACTAGCCTTAGCGAGCAGTACTTC

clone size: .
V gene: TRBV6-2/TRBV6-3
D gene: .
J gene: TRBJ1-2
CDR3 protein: CASSDGPPGVGYTF
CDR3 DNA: TGTGCCAGCAGCGATGGACCTCCGGGAGTCGGCTACACCTTC

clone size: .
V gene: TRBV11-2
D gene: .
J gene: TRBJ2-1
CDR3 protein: CASSSESYNEQFF
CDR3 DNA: TGTGCCAGCAGCTCGGAGTCCTACAATGAGCAGTTCTTC

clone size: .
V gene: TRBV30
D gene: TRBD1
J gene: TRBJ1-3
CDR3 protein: CAWSAKDRANTIYF
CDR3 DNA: TGTGCCTGGAGTGCCAAGGACAGGGCAAACACCATATATTTT